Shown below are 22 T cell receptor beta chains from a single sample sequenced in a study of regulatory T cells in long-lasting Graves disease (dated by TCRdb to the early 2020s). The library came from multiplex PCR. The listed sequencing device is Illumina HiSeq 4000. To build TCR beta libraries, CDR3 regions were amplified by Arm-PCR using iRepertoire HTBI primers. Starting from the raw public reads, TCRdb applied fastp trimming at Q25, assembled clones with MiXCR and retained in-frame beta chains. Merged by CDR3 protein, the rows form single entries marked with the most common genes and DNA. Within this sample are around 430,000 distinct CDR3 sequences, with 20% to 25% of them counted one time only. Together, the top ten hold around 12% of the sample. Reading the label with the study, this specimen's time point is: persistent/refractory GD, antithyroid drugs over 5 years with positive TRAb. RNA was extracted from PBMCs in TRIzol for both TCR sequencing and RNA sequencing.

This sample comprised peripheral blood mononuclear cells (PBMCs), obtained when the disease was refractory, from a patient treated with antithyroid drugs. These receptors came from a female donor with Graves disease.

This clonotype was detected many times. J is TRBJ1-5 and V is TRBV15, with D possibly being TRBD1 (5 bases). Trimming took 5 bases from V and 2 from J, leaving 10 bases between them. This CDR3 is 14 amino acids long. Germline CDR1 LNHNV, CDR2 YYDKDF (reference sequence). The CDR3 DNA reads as TGTGCCACCAGCCCGAGGGGCGGCAATCAGCCCCAGCATTTT. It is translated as CATSPRGGNQPQHF.

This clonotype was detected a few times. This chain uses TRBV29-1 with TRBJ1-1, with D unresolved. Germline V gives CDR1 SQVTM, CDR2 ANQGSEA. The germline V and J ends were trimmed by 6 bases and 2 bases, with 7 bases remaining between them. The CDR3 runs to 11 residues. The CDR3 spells CSVNRNTEAFF. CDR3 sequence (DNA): TGCAGCGTGAACAGAAACACTGAAGCTTTCTTT.

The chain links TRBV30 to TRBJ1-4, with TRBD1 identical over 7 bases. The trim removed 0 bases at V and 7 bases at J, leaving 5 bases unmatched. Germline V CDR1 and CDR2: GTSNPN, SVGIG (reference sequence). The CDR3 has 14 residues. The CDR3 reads CAWSVGTASEKLFF. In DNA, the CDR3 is TGTGCCTGGAGTGTGGGGACAGCGAGTGAAAAACTGTTTTTT.

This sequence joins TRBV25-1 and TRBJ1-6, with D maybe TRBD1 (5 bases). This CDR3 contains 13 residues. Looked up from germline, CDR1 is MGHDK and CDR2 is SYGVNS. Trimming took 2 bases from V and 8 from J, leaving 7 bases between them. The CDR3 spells CASSERGDSPLHF. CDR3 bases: TGTGCCAGCAGTGAAAGGGGTGATTCACCCCTCCACTTT.

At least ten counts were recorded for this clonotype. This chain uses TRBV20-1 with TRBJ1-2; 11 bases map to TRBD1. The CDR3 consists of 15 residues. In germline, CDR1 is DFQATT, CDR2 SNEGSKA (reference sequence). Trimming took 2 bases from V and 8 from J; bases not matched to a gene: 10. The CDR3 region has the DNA TGCAGTGCTAGACCTTGGGACAGGGGGTCTGGGGGCTACACCTTC. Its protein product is CSARPWDRGSGGYTF.

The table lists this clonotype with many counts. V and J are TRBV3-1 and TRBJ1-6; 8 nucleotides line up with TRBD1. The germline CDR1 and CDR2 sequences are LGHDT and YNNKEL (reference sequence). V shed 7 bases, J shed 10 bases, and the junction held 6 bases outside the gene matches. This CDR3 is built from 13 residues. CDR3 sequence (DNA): TGTGCCAGCAACTCAGGGGGCAACTCACCCCTCCACTTT. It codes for CASNSGGNSPLHF. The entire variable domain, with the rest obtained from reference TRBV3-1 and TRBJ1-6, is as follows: DTAVSQTPKYLVTQMGNDKSIKCEQNLGHDTMYWYKQDSKKFLKIMFSYNNKELIINETVPNRFSPKSPDKAHLNLHINSLELGDSAVYFCASNSGGNSPLHFGNGTRLTVT.

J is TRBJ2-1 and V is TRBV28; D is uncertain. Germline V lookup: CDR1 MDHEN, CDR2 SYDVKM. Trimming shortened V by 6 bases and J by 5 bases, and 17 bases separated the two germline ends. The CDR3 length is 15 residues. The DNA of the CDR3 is TGTGCCAGCAGCTTGGGTCCCGGGCTTCACAATGAGCAGTTCTTC. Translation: CASSLGPGLHNEQFF.

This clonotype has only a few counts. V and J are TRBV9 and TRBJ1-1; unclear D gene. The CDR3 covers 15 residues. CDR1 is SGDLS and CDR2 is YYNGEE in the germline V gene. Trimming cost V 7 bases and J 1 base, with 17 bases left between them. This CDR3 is CASSPPAGPNTEAFF. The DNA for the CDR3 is TGTGCCAGCTCCCCACCCGCGGGCCCGAACACTGAAGCTTTCTTT.

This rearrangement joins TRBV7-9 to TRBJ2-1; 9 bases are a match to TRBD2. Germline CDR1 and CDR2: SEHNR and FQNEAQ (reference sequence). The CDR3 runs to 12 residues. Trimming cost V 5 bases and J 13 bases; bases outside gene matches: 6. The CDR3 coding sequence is TGTGCCAGCAGCCCGGCGGGGGGGGGACAGTTCTTC. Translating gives CASSPAGGGQFF.

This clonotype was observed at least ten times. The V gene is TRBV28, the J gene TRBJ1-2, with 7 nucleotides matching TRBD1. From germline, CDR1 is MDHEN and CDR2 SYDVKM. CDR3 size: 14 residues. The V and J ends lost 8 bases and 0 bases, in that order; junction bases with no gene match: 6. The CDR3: CASVNRGANYGYTF. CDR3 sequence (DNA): TGTGCCAGCGTTAACAGGGGAGCTAACTATGGCTACACCTTC.

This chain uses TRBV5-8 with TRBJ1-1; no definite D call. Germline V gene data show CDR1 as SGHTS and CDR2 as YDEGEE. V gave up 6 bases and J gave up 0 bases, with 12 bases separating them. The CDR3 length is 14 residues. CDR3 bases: TGTGCCAGCAATCGGCCGCCCATGAACACTGAAGCTTTCTTT. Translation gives CASNRPPMNTEAFF. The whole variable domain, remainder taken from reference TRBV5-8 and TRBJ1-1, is EAGVTQSPTHLIKTRGQQATLRCSPISGHTSVYWYQQALGLGLQFLLWYDEGEERNRGNFPPRFSGRQFPNYSSELNVNALELEDSALYLCASNRPPMNTEAFFGQGTRLTVV.

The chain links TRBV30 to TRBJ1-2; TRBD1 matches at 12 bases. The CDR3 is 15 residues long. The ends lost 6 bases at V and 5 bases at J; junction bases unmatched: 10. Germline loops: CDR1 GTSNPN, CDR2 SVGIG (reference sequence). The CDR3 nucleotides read TGTGCCTGCTACCGGGACAGGGGGCGGAGGTATGGCTACACCTTC. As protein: CACYRDRGRRYGYTF.

The CDR3 region is CASSIPGQGIEQYF. The DNA for the CDR3 is TGCGCCAGCAGCATACCGGGACAGGGTATCGAGCAGTACTTC. The J gene is TRBJ2-7, the V gene TRBV10-2, with 9 positions matching TRBD1. Germline V gene data show CDR1 as WSHSY and CDR2 as SAAADI. V dropped 6 bases and J dropped 6; count of bases not matched to a gene: 9. This CDR3 contains 14 residues.

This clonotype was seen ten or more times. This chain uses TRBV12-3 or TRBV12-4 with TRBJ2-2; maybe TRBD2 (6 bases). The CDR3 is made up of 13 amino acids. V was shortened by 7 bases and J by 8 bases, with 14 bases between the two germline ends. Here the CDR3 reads CASTLLARGELFF. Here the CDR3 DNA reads TGTGCCAGCACCCTGCTAGCGCGGGGGGAGCTGTTTTTT.

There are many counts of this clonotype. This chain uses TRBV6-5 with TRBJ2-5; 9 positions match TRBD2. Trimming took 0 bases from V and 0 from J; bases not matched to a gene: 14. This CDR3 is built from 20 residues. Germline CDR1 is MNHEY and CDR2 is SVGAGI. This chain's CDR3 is CASSYSPHGGGARYQETQYF. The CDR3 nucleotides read TGTGCCAGCAGTTACTCCCCACACGGCGGGGGGGCCCGGTACCAAGAGACCCAGTACTTC.

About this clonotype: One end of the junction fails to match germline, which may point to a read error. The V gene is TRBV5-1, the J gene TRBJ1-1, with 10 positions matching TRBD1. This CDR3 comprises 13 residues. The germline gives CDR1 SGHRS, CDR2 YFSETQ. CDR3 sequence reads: CTSSLGQGAEAFF. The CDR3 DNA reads TGCACCAGCAGCTTAGGACAGGGGGCTGAAGCTTTCTTT.

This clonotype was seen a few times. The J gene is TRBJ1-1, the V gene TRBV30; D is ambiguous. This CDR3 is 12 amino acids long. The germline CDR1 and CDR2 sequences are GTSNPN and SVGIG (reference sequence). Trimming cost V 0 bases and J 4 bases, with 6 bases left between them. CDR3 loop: CAWSVVGTEAFF. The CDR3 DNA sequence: TGTGCCTGGAGTGTAGTAGGCACTGAAGCTTTCTTT.

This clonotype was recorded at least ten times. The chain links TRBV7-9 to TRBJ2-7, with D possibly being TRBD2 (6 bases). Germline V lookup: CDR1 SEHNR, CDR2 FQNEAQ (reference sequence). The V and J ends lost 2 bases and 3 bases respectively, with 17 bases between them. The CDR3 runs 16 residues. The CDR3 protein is CASSLLRLASDYEQYF. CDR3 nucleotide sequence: TGTGCCAGCAGCTTATTGCGGCTAGCGAGCGACTACGAGCAGTACTTC. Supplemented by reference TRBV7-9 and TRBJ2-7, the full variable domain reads DTGVSQNPRHKITKRGQNVTFRCDPISEHNRLYWYRQTLGQGPEFLTYFQNEAQLEKSRLLSDRFSAERPKGSFSTLEIQRTEQGDSAMYLCASSLLRLASDYEQYFGPGTRLTVT.

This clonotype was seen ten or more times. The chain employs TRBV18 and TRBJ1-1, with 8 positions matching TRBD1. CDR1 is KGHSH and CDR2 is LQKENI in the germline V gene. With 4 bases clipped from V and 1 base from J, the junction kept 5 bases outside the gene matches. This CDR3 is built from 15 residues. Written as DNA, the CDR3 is TGTGCCAGCTCACTCCAGGGGGCCCCGAACACTGAAGCTTTCTTT. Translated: CASSLQGAPNTEAFF.

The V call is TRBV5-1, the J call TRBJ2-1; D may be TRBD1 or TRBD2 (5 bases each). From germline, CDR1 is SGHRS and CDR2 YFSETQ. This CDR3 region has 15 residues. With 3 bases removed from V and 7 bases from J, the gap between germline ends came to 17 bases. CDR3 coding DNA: TGCGCCAGCAGCTGGGGCCGGGACGGCTATAATGAGCAGTTCTTC. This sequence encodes CASSWGRDGYNEQFF.

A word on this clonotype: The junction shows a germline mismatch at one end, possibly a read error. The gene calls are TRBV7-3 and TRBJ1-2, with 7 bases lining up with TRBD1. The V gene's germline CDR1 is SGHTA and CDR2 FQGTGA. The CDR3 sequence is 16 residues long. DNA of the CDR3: TGTGCCAGCAGCTTAAATGGACAGGCGAATTTTGGAGGCTGCACCTTC. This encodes CASSLNGQANFGGCTF.

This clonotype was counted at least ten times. CDR3 loop: CSVADSGPYEQYF. The CDR3 DNA is TGCAGCGTTGCAGACAGCGGGCCTTACGAGCAGTACTTC. The chain combines TRBV29-1 with TRBJ2-7; D possibly corresponds to TRBD2 (6 bases). CDR1 is SQVTM, CDR2 ANQGSEA, per germline. V dropped 4 bases and J dropped 4 bases, with 14 bases sitting between them. The CDR3 extends over 13 amino acids.